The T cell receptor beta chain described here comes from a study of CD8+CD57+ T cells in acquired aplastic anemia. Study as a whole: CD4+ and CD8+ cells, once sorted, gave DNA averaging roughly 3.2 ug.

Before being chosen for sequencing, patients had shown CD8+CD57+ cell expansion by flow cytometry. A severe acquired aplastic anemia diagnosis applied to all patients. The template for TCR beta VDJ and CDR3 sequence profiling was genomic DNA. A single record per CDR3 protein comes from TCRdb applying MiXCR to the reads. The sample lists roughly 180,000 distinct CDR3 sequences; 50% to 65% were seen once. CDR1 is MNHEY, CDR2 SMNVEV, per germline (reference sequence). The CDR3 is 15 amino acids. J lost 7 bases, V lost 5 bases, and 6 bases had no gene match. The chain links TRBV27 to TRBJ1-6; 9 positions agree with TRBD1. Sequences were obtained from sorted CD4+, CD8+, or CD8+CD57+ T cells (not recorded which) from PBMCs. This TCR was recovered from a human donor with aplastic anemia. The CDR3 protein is CASSVGQGDNSPLHF. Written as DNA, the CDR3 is TGTGCCAGCAGTGTGGGACAGGGCGACAATTCACCCCTCCACTTT.